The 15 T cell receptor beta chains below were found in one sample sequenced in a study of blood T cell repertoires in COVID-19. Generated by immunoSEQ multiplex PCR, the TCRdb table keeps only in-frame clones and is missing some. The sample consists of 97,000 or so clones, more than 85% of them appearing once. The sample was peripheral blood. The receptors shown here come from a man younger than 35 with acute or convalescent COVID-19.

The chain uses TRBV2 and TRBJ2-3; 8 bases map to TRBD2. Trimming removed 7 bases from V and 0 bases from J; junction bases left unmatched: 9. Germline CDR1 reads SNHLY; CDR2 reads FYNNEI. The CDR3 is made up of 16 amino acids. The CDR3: CASNDPTSVSTDTQYF. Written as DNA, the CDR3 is TGTGCCAGCAACGACCCGACTAGCGTAAGCACAGATACGCAGTATTTT.

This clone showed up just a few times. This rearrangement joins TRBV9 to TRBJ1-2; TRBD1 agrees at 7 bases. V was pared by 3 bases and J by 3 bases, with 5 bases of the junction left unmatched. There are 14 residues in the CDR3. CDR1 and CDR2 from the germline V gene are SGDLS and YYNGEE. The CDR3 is CASSAQGGYYGYTF. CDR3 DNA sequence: TGTGCCAGCAGCGCGCAGGGGGGATACTATGGCTACACCTTC.

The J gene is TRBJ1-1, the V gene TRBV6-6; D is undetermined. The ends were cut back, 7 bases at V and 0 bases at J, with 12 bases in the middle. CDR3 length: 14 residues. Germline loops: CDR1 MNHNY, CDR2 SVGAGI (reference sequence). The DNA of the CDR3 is TGTGCCAGCACTCAACATGGGCTGAACACTGAAGCTTTCTTT. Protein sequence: CASTQHGLNTEAFF.

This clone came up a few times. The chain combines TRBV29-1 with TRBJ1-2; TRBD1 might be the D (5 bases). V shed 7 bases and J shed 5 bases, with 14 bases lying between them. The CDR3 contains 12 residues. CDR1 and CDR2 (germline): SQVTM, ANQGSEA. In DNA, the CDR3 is TGCAGCGCCCTGCAGGGCAGTTATGGCTACACCTTC. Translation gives CSALQGSYGYTF.

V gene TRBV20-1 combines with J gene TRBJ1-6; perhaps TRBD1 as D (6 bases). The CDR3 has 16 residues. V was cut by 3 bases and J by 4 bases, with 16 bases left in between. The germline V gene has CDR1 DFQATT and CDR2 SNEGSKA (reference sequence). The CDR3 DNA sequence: TGCAGTGCTAGTAACGGGGGGCGAATTTATAATTCACCCCTCCACTTT. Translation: CSASNGGRIYNSPLHF.

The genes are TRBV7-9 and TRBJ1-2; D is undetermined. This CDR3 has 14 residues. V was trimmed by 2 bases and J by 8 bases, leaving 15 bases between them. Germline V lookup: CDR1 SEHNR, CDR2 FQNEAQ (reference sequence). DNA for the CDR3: TGTGCCAGCAGCTTAAATGGAGAGCAATACGGCTACACCTTC. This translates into CASSLNGEQYGYTF.

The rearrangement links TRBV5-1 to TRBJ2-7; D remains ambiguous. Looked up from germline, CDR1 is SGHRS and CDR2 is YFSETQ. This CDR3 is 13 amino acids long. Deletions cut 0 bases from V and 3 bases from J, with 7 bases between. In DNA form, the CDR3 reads TGCGCCAGCAGCTTGGGGCCGGGCTACGAGCAGTACTTC. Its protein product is CASSLGPGYEQYF.

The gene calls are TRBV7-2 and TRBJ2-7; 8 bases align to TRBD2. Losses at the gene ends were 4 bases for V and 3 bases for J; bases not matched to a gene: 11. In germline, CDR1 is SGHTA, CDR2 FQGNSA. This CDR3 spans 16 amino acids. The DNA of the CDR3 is TGTGCCAGCAGCTCCGGGAGGGGCCCAGTTCTCTACGAGCAGTACTTC. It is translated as CASSSGRGPVLYEQYF.

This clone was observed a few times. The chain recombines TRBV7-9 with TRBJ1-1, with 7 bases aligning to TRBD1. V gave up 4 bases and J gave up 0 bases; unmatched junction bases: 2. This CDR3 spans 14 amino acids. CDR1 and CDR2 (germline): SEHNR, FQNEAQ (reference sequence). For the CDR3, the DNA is TGTGCCAGCAGCTACACAGGGGTGAACACTGAAGCTTTCTTT. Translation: CASSYTGVNTEAFF.

The CDR3 DNA sequence: TGTGCCAGTAGTATGCTAGCGGGAGGGCCAGACACCGGGGAGCTGTTTTTT. This translates into CASSMLAGGPDTGELFF. V is TRBV19 and J is TRBJ2-2; TRBD2 aligns across 12 bases. Germline V gives CDR1 LNHDA, CDR2 SQIVND (reference sequence). V shed 3 bases and J 3 bases; nucleotides not matched to a gene: 5. This CDR3 is 17 amino acids long. Using reference TRBV19 and TRBJ2-2 for the parts outside the CDR3, the full variable domain is DGGITQSPKYLFRKEGQNVTLSCEQNLNHDAMYWYRQDPGQGLRLIYYSQIVNDFQKGDIAEGYSVSREKKESFPLTVTSAQKNPTAFYLCASSMLAGGPDTGELFFGEGSRLTVL.

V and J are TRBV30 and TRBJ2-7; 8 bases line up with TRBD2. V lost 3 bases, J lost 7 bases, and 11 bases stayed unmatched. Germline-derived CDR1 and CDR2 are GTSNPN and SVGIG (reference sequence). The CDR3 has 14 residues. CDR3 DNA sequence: TGTGCCTGGAGCTCTCCGGGGGGGATTGAGGAGCAGTACTTC. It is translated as CAWSSPGGIEEQYF.

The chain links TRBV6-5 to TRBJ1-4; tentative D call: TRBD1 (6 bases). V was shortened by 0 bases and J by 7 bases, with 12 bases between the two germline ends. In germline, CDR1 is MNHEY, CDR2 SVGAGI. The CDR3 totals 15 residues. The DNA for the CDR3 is TGTGCCAGCAGTTACTCACAGGGTGTTGGTGAAAAACTGTTTTTT. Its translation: CASSYSQGVGEKLFF.

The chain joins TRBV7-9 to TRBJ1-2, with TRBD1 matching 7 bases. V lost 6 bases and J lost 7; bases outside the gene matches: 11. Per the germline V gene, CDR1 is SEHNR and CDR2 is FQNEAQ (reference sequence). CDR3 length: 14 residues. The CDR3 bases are TGTGCCAGCAGTAACAGGGGCGCCGGGAGTGGCTACACCTTC. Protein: CASSNRGAGSGYTF.

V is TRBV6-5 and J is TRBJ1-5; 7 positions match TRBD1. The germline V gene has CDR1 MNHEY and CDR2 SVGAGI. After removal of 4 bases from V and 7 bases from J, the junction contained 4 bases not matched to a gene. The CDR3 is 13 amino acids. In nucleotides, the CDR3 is TGTGCCAGCAGTTGGGACAGCGCGCAGCCCCAGCATTTT. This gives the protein CASSWDSAQPQHF.

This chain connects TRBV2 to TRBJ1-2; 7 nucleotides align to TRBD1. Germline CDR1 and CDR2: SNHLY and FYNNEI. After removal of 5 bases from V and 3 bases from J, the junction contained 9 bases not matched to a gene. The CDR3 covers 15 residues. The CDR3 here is CASSKQSGTDYGYTF. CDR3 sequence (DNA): TGTGCCAGCAGTAAGCAATCCGGGACAGACTATGGCTACACCTTC. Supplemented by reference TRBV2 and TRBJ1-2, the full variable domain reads EPEVTQTPSHQVTQMGQEVILRCVPISNHLYFYWYRQILGQKVEFLVSFYNNEISEKSEIFDDQFSVERPDGSNFTLKIRSTKLEDSAMYFCASSKQSGTDYGYTFGSGTRLTVV.